The 9 T cell receptor beta chains reported below all come from one sample, sequenced in a study of T cell repertoires in cytomegalovirus infection. The antigens of these receptors remain unknown. TCRdb passed the reads through MiXCR, listing each CDR3 protein once. This table has about 130,000 distinct CDR3 sequences, 20% to 30% appearing once. Input material: PBMCs, sequenced either directly or after in vitro stimulation (not recorded which). These TCRs come from a human donor in good health (CMV status not recorded). Some clones in this sample may be carry-over from other donors' samples.

The chain is built from TRBV6-1 and TRBJ2-1; 8 positions match TRBD1. The V gene's germline CDR1 is MNHNS and CDR2 SASEGT. This CDR3 is built from 15 residues. The V gene end was trimmed by 5 bases and the J gene end by 9 bases; junction bases not matched to a gene: 12. CDR3 DNA: TGTGCCAGCAGTACAGACAGGGGAGCGGGTACTGAGCAGTTCTTC. It encodes CASSTDRGAGTEQFF.

The chain recombines TRBV19 with TRBJ2-3, with 13 bases identical to TRBD2. Germline CDR1 and CDR2: LNHDA and SQIVND (reference sequence). Trimming cost V 9 bases and J 6 bases; bases outside gene matches: 3. The CDR3 loop spans 13 amino acids. Here the CDR3 DNA reads TGTGCCAGCTCGACTAGCGGGAGGGATACGCAGTATTTT. Translating gives CASSTSGRDTQYF.

V is TRBV6-2 or TRBV6-3 and J is TRBJ1-1; TRBD1 might be the D (6 bases). The CDR3 is 17 residues long. The V end was cut by 0 bases, the J end by 4 bases, with 18 bases between. Germline assignment: CDR1 MNHEY and CDR2 SVGEGT. The CDR3 spells CASSYSSRGRASTEAFF. CDR3 nucleotide sequence: TGTGCCAGCAGTTACTCTAGCCGGGGGCGAGCCAGCACTGAAGCTTTCTTT.

This clonotype was detected only a few times. The V call is TRBV4-3, the J call TRBJ2-1; D perhaps matches TRBD2 (5 bases). Germline V gives CDR1 LGHNA, CDR2 YSLEER. This CDR3 is built from 14 residues. V lost 4 bases, J lost 4 bases, and 11 bases lay in between. CDR3 sequence: CASSPSWEYNEQFF. The CDR3 coding sequence is TGCGCCAGCAGCCCCTCCTGGGAGTACAATGAGCAGTTCTTC.

This clonotype was counted a few times. The chain joins TRBV6-8 to TRBJ2-7; the D call may be TRBD1 or TRBD2 (6 bases each). The CDR3 extends over 14 amino acids. Germline V lookup: CDR1 MNHGY, CDR2 SAAAGT. Trimming cost V 6 bases and J 2 bases, with 14 bases left between them. In DNA, the CDR3 is TGTGCCAGCAGGGGACACGGGGGAACCTACGAGCAGTACTTC. This gives the protein CASRGHGGTYEQYF.

This rearrangement joins TRBV20-1 to TRBJ2-7; weak D call: TRBD1 (6 bases). Germline V gene data show CDR1 as DFQATT and CDR2 as SNEGSKA (reference sequence). V gave up 0 bases and J gave up 3 bases, with 15 bases separating them. This CDR3 comprises 15 residues. CDR3 residues: CSARDGGAVDYEQYF. CDR3 coding DNA: TGCAGTGCTAGAGATGGGGGCGCAGTAGACTACGAGCAGTACTTC.

The chain carries TRBV28 and TRBJ2-7; D is undetermined. Germline assignment: CDR1 MDHEN and CDR2 SYDVKM. The CDR3 runs to 11 residues. The V end was cut by 2 bases, the J end by 6 bases, with 5 bases between. CDR3 nucleotides: TGTGCCAGCAGTTTAATGGTCGAGCAGTACTTC. Protein product: CASSLMVEQYF.

This clonotype was observed a handful of times. The chain recombines TRBV6-2 or TRBV6-3 with TRBJ2-6, with 10 bases lining up with TRBD1. Germline CDR1 reads MNHEY; CDR2 reads SVGEGT. V lost 6 bases and J lost 1; bases outside the gene matches: 15. This CDR3 is 20 amino acids long. CDR3 residues: CASSPDPFDRGLSGANVLTF. For the CDR3, the DNA is TGTGCCAGCAGCCCCGATCCCTTCGACAGGGGGCTATCTGGGGCCAACGTCCTGACTTTC.

J is TRBJ1-5 and V is TRBV7-9; the D gene is possibly TRBD1 (6 bases). Trimming removed 5 bases from V and 4 bases from J, with 12 bases in between. Per the germline V gene, CDR1 is SEHNR and CDR2 is FQNEAQ (reference sequence). CDR3 length equals 14 residues. The CDR3 is CASSPPGANQPQHF. The CDR3 bases are TGTGCCAGCAGCCCTCCGGGGGCGAATCAGCCCCAGCATTTT.